The rows below give T cell receptor beta chains drawn from one sample of a study of cytomegalovirus exposure and HLA in healthy donors. Some clones are missing from TCRdb's copy, which holds only in-frame ones; the method was immunoSEQ multiplex PCR. The sample contains about 150,000 clones, about 81% of which appear only once. The source material was PBMCs. The source is a woman aged 50 to 65 in good health and CMV-seropositive. The CDR3 runs from the conserved cysteine through the conserved F or W. A D gene is named only where the DNA matches it firmly. Expanded clones are given a class, and other clones once, few, many or no size at all.

abundance: .
v_gene: TRBV7-9
d_gene: .
j_gene: TRBJ1-1
CDR3nt: TGTGCCAGCAGCTGGTCAGGAGGAGGGAACACTGAAGCTTTCTTT
CDR3aa: CASSWSGGGNTEAFF

abundance: few
v_gene: TRBV20-1
d_gene: .
j_gene: TRBJ2-3
CDR3nt: TGCAGTGCTCGGGACTTTCATACGCAGTATTTT
CDR3aa: CSARDFHTQYF

abundance: .
v_gene: TRBV9
d_gene: .
j_gene: TRBJ1-4
CDR3nt: TGTGCCAGCAGCGTAGTTGGCAGTTTTAATGAAAAACTGTTTTTT
CDR3aa: CASSVVGSFNEKLFF

abundance: .
v_gene: TRBV5-1
d_gene: .
j_gene: TRBJ1-2
CDR3nt: TGCGCCAGCAGCTTGGGACAGATGAACTATGGCTACACCTTC
CDR3aa: CASSLGQMNYGYTF

abundance: .
v_gene: TRBV13
d_gene: TRBD2
j_gene: TRBJ2-3
CDR3nt: TGTGCCAGCAGCCTGACTCTAGCGGGGTCAGGAGATACGCAGTATTTT
CDR3aa: CASSLTLAGSGDTQYF

abundance: .
v_gene: TRBV5-4
d_gene: TRBD1
j_gene: TRBJ2-1
CDR3nt: TGTGCCAGCAGCCCCACAGGGGACTCCTACAATGAGCAGTTCTTC
CDR3aa: CASSPTGDSYNEQFF

abundance: few
v_gene: TRBV2
d_gene: TRBD1
j_gene: TRBJ2-7
CDR3nt: TGTGCCAGCAGGCAAATCGGGACAGGGTATAACGAGCAGTACTTC
CDR3aa: CASRQIGTGYNEQYF

abundance: once
v_gene: TRBV6-4
d_gene: TRBD1
j_gene: TRBJ1-1
CDR3nt: TGTGCCAGTCGACAGGGGGCCCATATGAACACTGAAGCTTTCTTT
CDR3aa: CASRQGAHMNTEAFF

abundance: .
v_gene: TRBV7-9
d_gene: .
j_gene: TRBJ1-1
CDR3nt: TGTGCCAGCAGCTTAGCACCCGTGGAGATTGAAGCTTTCTTT
CDR3aa: CASSLAPVEIEAFF

abundance: .
v_gene: TRBV7-2
d_gene: .
j_gene: TRBJ2-3
CDR3nt: TGTGCCAGCAGCTTGAGGGGGGGAAGCACAGATACGCAGTATTTT
CDR3aa: CASSLRGGSTDTQYF

abundance: .
v_gene: TRBV2
d_gene: .
j_gene: TRBJ1-5
CDR3nt: TGTGCCAGCAGTGAAGTTTTCTCGGGACAGCCCCAGCATTTT
CDR3aa: CASSEVFSGQPQHF

abundance: .
v_gene: TRBV28
d_gene: TRBD1
j_gene: TRBJ1-4
CDR3nt: TGTGCCAGCAGTTTCTTTCAGGGGGGTAATGAAAAACTGTTTTTT
CDR3aa: CASSFFQGGNEKLFF

abundance: .
v_gene: TRBV19
d_gene: TRBD2
j_gene: TRBJ2-2
CDR3nt: TGTGCCAGTAGTTGGACTAGCCTTGACGGGGAGCTGTTTTTT
CDR3aa: CASSWTSLDGELFF

abundance: once
v_gene: TRBV7-2
d_gene: TRBD1
j_gene: TRBJ1-2
CDR3nt: TGTGCCAGCAGCTTAGAGATGACAGGGCCCTATGGCTACACCTTC
CDR3aa: CASSLEMTGPYGYTF

abundance: few
v_gene: TRBV15
d_gene: .
j_gene: TRBJ1-2
CDR3nt: TGTGCCACCAGCCGCGATCCATCCTATGGCTACACCTTC
CDR3aa: CATSRDPSYGYTF

abundance: .
v_gene: TRBV10-3
d_gene: TRBD1
j_gene: TRBJ1-5
CDR3nt: TGTGCCATCAGTGAGCCGGGACAGGGAAATCAGCCCCAGCATTTT
CDR3aa: CAISEPGQGNQPQHF

abundance: .
v_gene: TRBV6-6
d_gene: .
j_gene: TRBJ2-2
CDR3nt: TGTGCCAGCAGGCCTAGACTAGACGGCGGGGAGCTGTTTTTT
CDR3aa: CASRPRLDGGELFF

abundance: .
v_gene: TRBV30
d_gene: TRBD1
j_gene: TRBJ2-7
CDR3nt: TGTGCCTGGAGTGTGGAACAGGGGGGACCCTACGAGCAGTACTTC
CDR3aa: CAWSVEQGGPYEQYF

abundance: few
v_gene: TRBV6-4
d_gene: .
j_gene: TRBJ1-5
CDR3nt: TGTGCCACCACCCCCCCGGGACATAGCCTAAATCAGCCCCAGCATTTT
CDR3aa: CATTPPGHSLNQPQHF

abundance: .
v_gene: TRBV4-3
d_gene: .
j_gene: TRBJ1-3
CDR3nt: TGCGCCAGCAGCCAAGGCGAGTGGAGATCTTCTGGAAACACCATATATTTT
CDR3aa: CASSQGEWRSSGNTIYF

abundance: .
v_gene: TRBV4-1
d_gene: TRBD2
j_gene: TRBJ2-1
CDR3nt: TGCGCCAGCAGCCAACTAGCGGGAATCGGCAATGAGCAGTTCTTC
CDR3aa: CASSQLAGIGNEQFF

abundance: .
v_gene: TRBV4-1
d_gene: TRBD1
j_gene: TRBJ1-1
CDR3nt: TGCGCCAGCAGCCAGCGTGCGAACTACAGGGGGCGGAACACTGAAGCTTTCTTT
CDR3aa: CASSQRANYRGRNTEAFF

abundance: .
v_gene: TRBV6-5
d_gene: .
j_gene: TRBJ2-1
CDR3nt: TGTGCCAGCAGTCCACTCGACAGCTCCTACAATGAGCAGTTCTTC
CDR3aa: CASSPLDSSYNEQFF

abundance: .
v_gene: TRBV2
d_gene: .
j_gene: TRBJ2-7
CDR3nt: TGTGCCAGCAGTGAAGACCGACAGACCTACGAGCAGTACTTC
CDR3aa: CASSEDRQTYEQYF

abundance: .
v_gene: TRBV19
d_gene: TRBD2
j_gene: TRBJ2-7
CDR3nt: TGTGCCAGTAGTATACTCAGCGGGAGCTCCTACGAGCAGTACTTC
CDR3aa: CASSILSGSSYEQYF

abundance: .
v_gene: TRBV5-8
d_gene: TRBD1
j_gene: TRBJ2-7
CDR3nt: TGTGCCAGCAGCTTCGTGACAGGGGCCTACGAGCAGTACTTC
CDR3aa: CASSFVTGAYEQYF